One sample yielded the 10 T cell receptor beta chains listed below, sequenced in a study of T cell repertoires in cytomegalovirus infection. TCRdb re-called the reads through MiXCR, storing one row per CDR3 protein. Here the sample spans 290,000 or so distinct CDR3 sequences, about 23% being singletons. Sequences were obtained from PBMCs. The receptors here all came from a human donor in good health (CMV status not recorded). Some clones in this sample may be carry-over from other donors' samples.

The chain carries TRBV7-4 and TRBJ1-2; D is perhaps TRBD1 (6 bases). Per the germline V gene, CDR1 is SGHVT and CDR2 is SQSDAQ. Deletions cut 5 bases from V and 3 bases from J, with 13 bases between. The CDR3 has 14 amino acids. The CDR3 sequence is CASSLLGGDYGYTF. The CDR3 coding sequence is TGTGCCAGCAGCCTTCTCGGGGGCGACTATGGCTACACCTTC. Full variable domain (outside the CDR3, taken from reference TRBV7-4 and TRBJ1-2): GAGVSQSPRYKVAKRGRDVALRCDSISGHVTLYWYRQTLGQGSEVLTYSQSDAQRDKSGRPSGRFSAERPERSVSTLKIQRTEQGDSAVYLCASSLLGGDYGYTFGSGTRLTVV.

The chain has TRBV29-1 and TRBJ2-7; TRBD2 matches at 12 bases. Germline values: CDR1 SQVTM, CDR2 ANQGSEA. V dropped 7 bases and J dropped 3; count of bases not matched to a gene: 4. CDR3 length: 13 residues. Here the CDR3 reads CSGLAGVNYEQYF. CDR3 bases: TGCAGCGGACTAGCGGGAGTGAACTACGAGCAGTACTTC.

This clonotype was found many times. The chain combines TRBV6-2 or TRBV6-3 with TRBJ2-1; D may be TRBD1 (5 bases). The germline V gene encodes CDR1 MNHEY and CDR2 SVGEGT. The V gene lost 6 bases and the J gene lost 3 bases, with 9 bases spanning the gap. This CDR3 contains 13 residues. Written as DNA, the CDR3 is TGTGCCAGCAGCCCCGACAGCTACAATGAGCAGTTCTTC. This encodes CASSPDSYNEQFF.

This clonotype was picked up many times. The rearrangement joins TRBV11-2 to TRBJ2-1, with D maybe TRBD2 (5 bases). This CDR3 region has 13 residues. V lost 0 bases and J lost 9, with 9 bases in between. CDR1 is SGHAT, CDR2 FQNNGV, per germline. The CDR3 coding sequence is TGTGCCAGCAGCTTAGATCTAGGGAGTGAGCAGTTCTTC. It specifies CASSLDLGSEQFF.

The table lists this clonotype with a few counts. The DNA for the CDR3 is TGTGCCAGCAGTGACAGGTCAGGGCCGAGTCAGCCCCAGCATTTT. It is translated as CASSDRSGPSQPQHF. The chain couples TRBV6-1 to TRBJ1-5, with a tentative D call TRBD1 (5 bases). The CDR3 is 15 residues long. In germline, CDR1 is MNHNS, CDR2 SASEGT. The V and J ends lost 3 bases and 6 bases respectively, with 15 bases between them.

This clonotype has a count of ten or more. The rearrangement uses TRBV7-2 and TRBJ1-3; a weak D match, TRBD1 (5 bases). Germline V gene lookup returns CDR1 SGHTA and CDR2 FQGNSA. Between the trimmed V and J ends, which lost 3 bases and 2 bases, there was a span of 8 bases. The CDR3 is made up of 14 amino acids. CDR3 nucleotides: TGTGCCAGCAGCTTCACAGGCGCTGGAAACACCATATATTTT. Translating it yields CASSFTGAGNTIYF.

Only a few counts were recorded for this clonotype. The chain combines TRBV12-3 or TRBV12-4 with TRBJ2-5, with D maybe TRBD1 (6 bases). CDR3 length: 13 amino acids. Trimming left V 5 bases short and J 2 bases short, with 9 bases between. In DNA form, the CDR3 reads TGTGCCAGCAGTGTCGACAGGCAAGAGACCCAGTACTTC. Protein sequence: CASSVDRQETQYF.

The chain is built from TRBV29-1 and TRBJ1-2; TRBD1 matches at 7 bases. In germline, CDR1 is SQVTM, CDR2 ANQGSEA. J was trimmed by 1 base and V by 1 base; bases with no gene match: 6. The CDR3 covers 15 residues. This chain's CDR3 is CSVEVSRDSNYGYTF. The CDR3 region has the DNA TGCAGCGTTGAAGTCTCCCGGGACAGTAACTATGGCTACACCTTC.

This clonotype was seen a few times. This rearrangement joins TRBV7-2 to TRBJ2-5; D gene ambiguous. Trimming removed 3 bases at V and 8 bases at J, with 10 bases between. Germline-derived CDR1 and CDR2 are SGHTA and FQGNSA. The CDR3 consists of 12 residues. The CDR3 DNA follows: TGTGCCAGCAGCTTTGGCCGGAGCACCCAGTACTTC. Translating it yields CASSFGRSTQYF. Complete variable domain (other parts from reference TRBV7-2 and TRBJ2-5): GAGVSQSPSNKVTEKGKDVELRCDPISGHTALYWYRQSLGQGLEFLIYFQGNSAPDKSGLPSDRFSAERTGGSVSTLTIQRTQQEDSAVYLCASSFGRSTQYFGPGTRLLVL.

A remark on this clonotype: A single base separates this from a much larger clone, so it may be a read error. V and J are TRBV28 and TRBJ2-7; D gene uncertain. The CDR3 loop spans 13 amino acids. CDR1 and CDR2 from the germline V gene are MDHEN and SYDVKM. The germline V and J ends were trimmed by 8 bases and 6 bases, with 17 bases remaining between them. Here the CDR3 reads CASLGNTQCEQYF. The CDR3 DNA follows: TGTGCCAGCCTGGGAAACACGCAGTGCGAGCAGTACTTC. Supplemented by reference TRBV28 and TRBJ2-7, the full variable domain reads DVKVTQSSRYLVKRTGEKVFLECVQDMDHENMFWYRQDPGLGLRLIYFSYDVKMKEKGDIPEGYSVSREKKERFSLILESASTNQTSMYLCASLGNTQCEQYFGPGTRLTVT.